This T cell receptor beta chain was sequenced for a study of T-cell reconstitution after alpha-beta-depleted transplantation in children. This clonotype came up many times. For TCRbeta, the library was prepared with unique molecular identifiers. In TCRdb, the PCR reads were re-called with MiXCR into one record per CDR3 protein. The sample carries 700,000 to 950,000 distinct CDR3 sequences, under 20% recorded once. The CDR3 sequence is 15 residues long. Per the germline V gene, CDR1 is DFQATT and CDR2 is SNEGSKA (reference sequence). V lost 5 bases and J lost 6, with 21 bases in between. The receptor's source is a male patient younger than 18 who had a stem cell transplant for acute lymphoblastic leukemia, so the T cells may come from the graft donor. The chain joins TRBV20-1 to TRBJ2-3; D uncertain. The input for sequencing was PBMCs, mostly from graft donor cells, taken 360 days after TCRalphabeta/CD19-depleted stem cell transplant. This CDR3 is CSARRPELSLDTQYF. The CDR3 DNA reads TGCAGTGCTCGCAGACCAGAACTAAGCTTGGATACGCAGTATTTT.